This T cell receptor beta chain was observed in a study of T cell responses to AZD1222 COVID-19 vaccine. Some clones are missing from TCRdb's copy, which holds only in-frame ones; the method was immunoSEQ multiplex PCR. The sample holds some 110,000 clones, approximately 89% seen once. This clone came up a few times. Its antigen remains unknown. Study observations and caveats: The reported proportion of spike-specific TCRs targeting unmutated variant regions was nearly half. Most donors were white British, females outnumbered males, and clonal diversity was possibly underestimated.

This CDR3 region has 15 residues. The V end lost 0 bases, the J end lost 2 bases, and 11 bases lay between the germline ends. Germline loops: CDR1 MNHNY, CDR2 SVGAGI (reference sequence). Sequenced here: peripheral blood, sampled on day 0 of AZD1222 vaccination. V and J are TRBV6-6 and TRBJ2-7; TRBD1 might be the D (5 bases). This receptor was obtained from an adult in good health. CDR3: CASSYSKGVPYEQYF. The CDR3 DNA follows: TGTGCCAGCAGTTACTCGAAAGGGGTTCCCTACGAGCAGTACTTC.